The clone carrying this TCR beta chain was seen ten or more times. Its antigen is unknown. This sample stems from a study of regulatory T cells in long-lasting Graves disease. General observations from the study: Persistent cases favored TRBV28, TRBJ1-2 and TRBJ2-5.

Sample time point: newly diagnosed GD, antithyroid drugs for less than 3 months. With RNA extracted from PBMCs as input, the TCR library was made. V lost 2 bases to trimming and J lost 4 bases, with 9 bases between them. CDR1 MNHEY and CDR2 SMNVEV come from the germline V gene (reference sequence). The CDR3 is 14 amino acids. HTBI primers from iRepertoire and Arm-PCR of CDR3 regions yielded the TCR beta libraries. TCRdb called the multiplex PCR reads again in MiXCR, with one record for every CDR3 protein. The table lists approximately 230,000 distinct CDR3 sequences, around 20% of them singletons, with approximately 24% in the top ten.

The receptor's source is a female donor with Graves disease. The sample here was peripheral blood mononuclear cells (PBMCs), taken at new diagnosis, from a patient treated with antithyroid drugs. This chain uses TRBV27 with TRBJ2-1; D call uncertain. Here the CDR3 DNA reads TGTGCCAGCAGTTTAGCGGCTAGATACAATGAGCAGTTCTTC. This sequence encodes CASSLAARYNEQFF.